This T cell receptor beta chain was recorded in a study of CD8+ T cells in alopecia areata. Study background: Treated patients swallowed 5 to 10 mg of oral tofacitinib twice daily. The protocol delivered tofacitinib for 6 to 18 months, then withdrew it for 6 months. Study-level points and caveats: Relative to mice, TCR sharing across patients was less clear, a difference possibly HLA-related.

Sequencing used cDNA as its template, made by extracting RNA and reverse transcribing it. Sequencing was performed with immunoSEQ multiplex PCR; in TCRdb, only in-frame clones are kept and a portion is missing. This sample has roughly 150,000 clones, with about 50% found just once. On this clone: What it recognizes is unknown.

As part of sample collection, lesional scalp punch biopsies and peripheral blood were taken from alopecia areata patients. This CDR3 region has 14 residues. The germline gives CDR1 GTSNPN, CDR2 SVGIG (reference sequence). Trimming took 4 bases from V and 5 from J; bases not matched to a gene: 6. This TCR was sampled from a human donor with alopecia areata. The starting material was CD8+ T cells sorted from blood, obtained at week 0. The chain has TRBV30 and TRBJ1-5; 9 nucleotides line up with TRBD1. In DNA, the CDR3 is TGTGCCTGGACCATACAGGGGGCTTATCAGCCCCAGCATTTT. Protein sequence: CAWTIQGAYQPQHF.